The rows below give T cell receptor beta chains drawn from one sample of a study of metastatic and nonmetastatic thyroid tumors. TCRdb re-analyzed the PCR reads through MiXCR. This table holds around 38,000 clones, over 25% found once. The specimen sequenced was blood. The receptor set was obtained from a male donor with papillary thyroid cancer or a benign thyroid nodule (not recorded which). Some clones in this sample may be carry-over from other donors' samples. Each CDR3 is given with its conserved first and last residue. D genes are given only for firm matches. Some rows mark clone size as missing; the rest say once, few, many or name a class of expanded clone.

V: TRBV19; J: TRBJ2-5; D: NA; size: few; length: 14; CDR3: CASSIGGFKETQYF; DNA: TGTGCCAGTAGTATAGGAGGTTTTAAAGAGACCCAGTACTTC
V: TRBV5-1; J: TRBJ2-6; D: NA; size: many; length: 16; CDR3: CASSLGGTSGANVLTF; DNA: TGCGCCAGCAGCTTGGGGGGGACCTCTGGGGCCAACGTCCTGACTTTC
V: TRBV15; J: TRBJ2-2; D: NA; size: NA; length: 18; CDR3: CATSSILGRGDNYGELFF; DNA: TGTGCCACCAGCAGCATCCTTGGGAGGGGGGATAACTACGGGGAGCTGTTTTTT
V: TRBV12-3/TRBV12-4; J: TRBJ2-4; D: TRBD2; size: few; length: 16; CDR3: CASSSGTIGMGDIQYF; DNA: TGTGCCAGCAGTTCCGGGACTATCGGGATGGGAGACATTCAGTACTTC
V: TRBV20-1; J: TRBJ2-1; D: NA; size: NA; length: 14; CDR3: CSPAPGTVYNEQFF; DNA: TGCAGTCCCGCACCAGGGACGGTATACAATGAGCAGTTCTTC
V: TRBV4-1; J: TRBJ2-7; D: NA; size: NA; length: 17; CDR3: CASSQAGRGRGSYEQYF; DNA: TGCGCCAGCAGCCAGGCAGGGCGGGGTCGGGGCTCCTACGAGCAGTACTTC
V: TRBV28; J: TRBJ2-7; D: TRBD2; size: medium-sized; length: 14; CDR3: CASKGGSGSYEQYF; DNA: TGTGCCAGCAAAGGAGGTAGCGGGAGCTACGAGCAGTACTTC
V: TRBV2; J: TRBJ1-3; D: TRBD1; size: NA; length: 16; CDR3: CASSELGTGSGNTIYF; DNA: TGTGCCAGCAGTGAACTTGGGACAGGATCTGGAAACACCATATATTTT
V: TRBV5-8; J: TRBJ2-5; D: NA; size: many; length: 13; CDR3: CASSPLGGETQYF; DNA: TGTGCCAGCAGCCCGTTGGGAGGTGAGACCCAGTACTTC
V: TRBV5-4; J: TRBJ1-1; D: NA; size: many; length: 13; CDR3: CASSAGQNTEAFF; DNA: TGTGCCAGCAGCGCGGGACAGAACACTGAAGCTTTCTTT
V: TRBV6-1; J: TRBJ1-2; D: NA; size: medium-sized; length: 15; CDR3: CASSWAVGGNYGYTF; DNA: TGTGCCAGCAGTTGGGCAGTAGGGGGGAACTATGGCTACACCTTC
V: TRBV6-5; J: TRBJ1-5; D: NA; size: few; length: 15; CDR3: CASSFSQSSNHPQHF; DNA: TGTGCCAGCAGTTTCAGCCAATCTAGCAATCATCCCCAGCATTTT
V: TRBV7-8; J: TRBJ1-1; D: NA; size: NA; length: 13; CDR3: CASSPTDQGEAFF; DNA: TGTGCCAGCAGCCCGACAGATCAGGGTGAAGCTTTCTTT
V: TRBV20-1; J: TRBJ2-1; D: NA; size: NA; length: 15; CDR3: CSARDVVLTYNEQFF; DNA: TGCAGTGCTAGAGATGTGGTTCTCACCTACAATGAGCAGTTCTTC
V: TRBV5-1; J: TRBJ1-4; D: NA; size: many; length: 15; CDR3: CASSLRPGLDEKLFF; DNA: TGCGCCAGCAGCTTACGTCCCGGGCTTGATGAAAAACTGTTTTTT
V: TRBV5-1; J: TRBJ2-1; D: TRBD1; size: NA; length: 15; CDR3: CASSWGQGSPNEQFF; DNA: TGCGCCAGCAGCTGGGGACAGGGTTCACCCAATGAGCAGTTCTTC
V: TRBV5-1; J: TRBJ2-3; D: TRBD2; size: NA; length: 16; CDR3: CPSSPGVGRAGDTQYF; DNA: TGCCCCAGCAGCCCGGGGGTCGGGAGGGCAGGGGATACGCAGTATTTT
V: TRBV19; J: TRBJ2-3; D: TRBD2; size: NA; length: 16; CDR3: CASSLAGADGTDTQYF; DNA: TGTGCCAGTAGCTTAGCGGGAGCGGATGGCACAGATACGCAGTATTTT
V: TRBV19; J: TRBJ2-1; D: NA; size: few; length: 15; CDR3: CASRGNPGGYNEQFF; DNA: TGTGCCAGCCGTGGGAACCCTGGGGGGTACAATGAGCAGTTCTTC
V: TRBV2; J: TRBJ1-6; D: NA; size: NA; length: 15; CDR3: CASSEMGADNSPLHF; DNA: TGTGCCAGCAGTGAAATGGGGGCGGATAATTCACCCCTCCACTTT
V: TRBV7-3; J: TRBJ2-2; D: NA; size: many; length: 14; CDR3: CASSRQGGTGELFF; DNA: TGTGCCAGCAGCAGACAGGGAGGCACCGGGGAGCTGTTTTTT
V: TRBV12-3/TRBV12-4; J: TRBJ1-4; D: NA; size: many; length: 13; CDR3: CASSLRLVEKLFF; DNA: TGTGCCAGCAGTTTGAGGTTGGTGGAAAAACTGTTTTTT